This T cell receptor beta chain was sequenced during a study of cytomegalovirus exposure and HLA in healthy donors. In the study overall: T cells numbering about 179 million yielded approximately 100 million unique TCR beta sequences in an earlier analysis. General observations from the study: A link between a missense DCLRE1C variant and TCR beta V- and J-gene trimming emerged from a later analysis. A later analysis reportedly found that, within productive TCRs, an Asian-associated ancestry cluster had fewer N-insertions than the mean observed across the roughly 690 donors.

Germline values: CDR1 MRHNA, CDR2 SNTAGT. V gave up 6 bases and J gave up 0 bases; unmatched junction bases: 5. The CDR3 runs 16 residues. Note on this clone: The antigen is unknown. The same CDR3 also results from other DNA sequences found in this sample.

Primers: 60 Vbeta forward and 13 Jbeta reverse. The assay was immunoSEQ multiplex PCR, and TCRdb's table has in-frame clones only and misses some. The listing contains 70,000 to 90,000 clones. The chain employs TRBV6-4 and TRBJ2-2; TRBD2 aligns across 9 bases. Specimen: PBMCs. The TCR sequence derives from a man younger than 35 in good health and CMV-seropositive. The CDR3 loop reads CASSDLAGSNTGELFF. CDR3 nucleotide sequence: TGTGCCAGCAGCGATCTAGCGGGGTCGAACACCGGGGAGCTGTTTTTT.